The clone carrying this T cell receptor (beta chain) was detected only a few times. Sequencing used immunoSEQ multiplex PCR; TCRdb keeps in-frame clones, though not all of them. The sample lists 30,000 to 40,000 clones, around 84% occurring once. This specimen comes from a study of blood T cell repertoires in COVID-19. The overall study: Some COVID-19 samples were acute and others convalescent; all came from the United States, Italy and Spain. PBMCs, B-cell-depleted T cells, or T cells were the source of the cDNA or gDNA that made up the material.

The Seattle patients, enrolled during active infection, were followed longitudinally. The V gene's germline CDR1 is MDHEN and CDR2 SYDVKM. The V end lost 4 bases, the J end lost 2 bases, and 9 bases lay between the germline ends. This CDR3 contains 13 residues. The J gene is TRBJ2-7, the V gene TRBV28, with D perhaps matching TRBD2 (5 bases). This clonotype was obtained from a man in his fifties or sixties with COVID-19, enrolled during active disease. Sequencing was carried out using peripheral blood. As DNA, the CDR3 is TGTGCCAGCAGTTCGGGGTCCCCCTACGAGCAGTACTTC. Protein: CASSSGSPYEQYF.